The 22 T cell receptor beta chains listed next were all sequenced from one sample in a study of T cell repertoires in cytomegalovirus infection (dated by TCRdb to the late 2010s). The instrument given in TCRdb is Illumina HiSeq 1500. The public reads were run again by TCRdb, first through fastp at Q25 and then through MiXCR, and only productive beta chains were kept. Each CDR3 protein appears once, grouped with its most common genes and DNA. The table for this sample lists approximately 630,000 distinct CDR3 sequences; 20% to 25% of them were counted only once. The ten largest make up around 8% of the sample. The sequenced material came from CD8+ T cells from PBMCs. The receptors were gathered from a human donor in good health (CMV status not recorded). Some clones in this sample may be carry-over from other donors' samples.

This clonotype was seen at least ten times. The rearrangement uses TRBV19 and TRBJ1-5; D remains ambiguous. V lost 3 bases, J lost 0 bases, and 6 bases lay in between. Germline lookup yields CDR1 LNHDA and CDR2 SQIVND (reference sequence). The CDR3 has 14 residues. The CDR3 sequence is CASSMLVSNQPQHF. In DNA form, the CDR3 reads TGTGCCAGTAGTATGCTAGTTAGCAATCAGCCCCAGCATTTT.

The table lists this clonotype with many counts. Germline is not matched at one junction end, which may reflect a read error. The V and J genes are TRBV7-9 and TRBJ1-1; possible D gene TRBD1, 5 bases. The CDR3 has 12 amino acids. Germline CDR1 SEHNR, CDR2 FQNEAQ (reference sequence). CDR3 sequence reads: CASSPDFTRVGF. The CDR3 DNA reads TGTGCCAGCAGCCCTGATTTTACCAGGGTAGGCTTT. Combining the CDR3 with reference TRBV7-9 and TRBJ1-1 gives the whole variable domain DTGVSQNPRHKITKRGQNVTFRCDPISEHNRLYWYRQTLGQGPEFLTYFQNEAQLEKSRLLSDRFSAERPKGSFSTLEIQRTEQGDSAMYLCASSPDFTRVGFGQGTRLTVV.

This clonotype showed up just a few times. J is TRBJ2-2 and V is TRBV15; TRBD2 agrees at 7 bases. This CDR3 comprises 17 residues. V gave up 2 bases and J gave up 0 bases; unmatched junction bases: 6. Germline-derived CDR1 and CDR2 are LNHNV and YYDKDF (reference sequence). The CDR3 sequence: CATSRLGLTSNTGELFF. The CDR3 DNA follows: TGTGCCACCAGCAGACTGGGACTAACATCGAACACCGGGGAGCTGTTTTTT. The whole variable domain, remainder taken from reference TRBV15 and TRBJ2-2, is DAMVIQNPRYQVTQFGKPVTLSCSQTLNHNVMYWYQQKSSQAPKLLFHYYDKDFNNEADTPDNFQSRRPNTSFCFLDIRSPGLGDTAMYLCATSRLGLTSNTGELFFGEGSRLTVL.

This clonotype was seen at least ten times. This chain uses TRBV28 with TRBJ2-2; D is undetermined. The V gene's germline CDR1 is MDHEN and CDR2 SYDVKM. V gave up 2 bases and J gave up 6 bases, with 7 bases separating them. This CDR3 spans 13 amino acids. The CDR3 sequence: CASSLVLPGELFF. The CDR3 DNA is TGTGCCAGCAGTTTAGTCCTCCCCGGGGAGCTGTTTTTT.

The rearrangement uses TRBV6-2 or TRBV6-3 and TRBJ1-5, with D tentatively TRBD1 (5 bases). Germline V gene lookup returns CDR1 MNHEY and CDR2 SVGEGT. Trimming cost V 2 bases and J 1 base, with 18 bases left between them. This CDR3 contains 18 residues. CDR3 amino acids: CASSYTSPGRQSNQPQHF. The CDR3 DNA is TGTGCCAGCAGTTACACAAGTCCGGGACGACAAAGCAATCAGCCCCAGCATTTT.

The chain carries TRBV9 and TRBJ1-1, with unresolved D. This CDR3 spans 15 amino acids. Trimming took off 3 bases at V and 2 bases at J, with 14 bases between the two ends. In germline, CDR1 is SGDLS, CDR2 YYNGEE. CDR3 in amino acids: CASSAVEGRNTEAFF. Written as DNA, the CDR3 is TGTGCCAGCAGCGCCGTGGAAGGGAGAAACACTGAAGCTTTCTTT.

V and J are TRBV28 and TRBJ1-2, with TRBD1 matching 9 bases. J gave up 2 bases and V 5 bases, and 9 bases lay outside the gene matches. The length of the CDR3 is 16 residues. Germline CDR1 MDHEN, CDR2 SYDVKM. This chain's CDR3 is CASSPGSGTGNYGYTF. CDR3 nucleotides: TGTGCCAGCAGTCCGGGATCCGGGACAGGGAACTATGGCTACACCTTC.

The J gene is TRBJ2-7, the V gene TRBV15; D possibly uses TRBD1 or TRBD2 (5 bases each). The CDR3 totals 14 residues. Trimming stripped 5 bases from V and 2 bases from J, with 13 bases between. CDR1 and CDR2 from the germline V gene are LNHNV and YYDKDF (reference sequence). CDR3 in DNA: TGTGCCACCAGCCTCCCCGGGACCCCCTACGAGCAGTACTTC. The encoded protein is CATSLPGTPYEQYF.

This clonotype was observed many times. The chain recombines TRBV7-9 with TRBJ2-3; TRBD2 aligns across 8 bases. Germline CDR1 SEHNR, CDR2 FQNEAQ (reference sequence). With 5 bases clipped from V and 0 bases from J, the junction kept 7 bases outside the gene matches. The CDR3 sequence is 16 residues long. Written as DNA, the CDR3 is TGTGCCAGCAGCGGTGAGCGGGGGAAGAGCACAGATACGCAGTATTTT. This encodes CASSGERGKSTDTQYF.

This clonotype was picked up a small number of times. The chain is built from TRBV7-9 and TRBJ2-6; 8 positions match TRBD1. V dropped 2 bases and J dropped 2; count of bases not matched to a gene: 2. Germline values: CDR1 SEHNR, CDR2 FQNEAQ (reference sequence). This CDR3 comprises 16 residues. DNA of the CDR3: TGTGCCAGCAGCTTACTACAGGGGGCTGGGGCCAACGTCCTGACTTTC. Translated, it gives CASSLLQGAGANVLTF.

The chain recombines TRBV3-1 with TRBJ1-1; maybe TRBD1 (5 bases). V gave up 3 bases and J gave up 0 bases, with 14 bases separating them. Germline CDR1 and CDR2: LGHDT and YNNKEL (reference sequence). The CDR3 spans 16 residues. CDR3 region: CASSQIEGHVNTEAFF. The CDR3 DNA is TGTGCCAGCAGCCAGATAGAGGGGCACGTGAACACTGAAGCTTTCTTT. The full variable domain, with the rest looked up from reference TRBV3-1 and TRBJ1-1, is DTAVSQTPKYLVTQMGNDKSIKCEQNLGHDTMYWYKQDSKKFLKIMFSYNNKELIINETVPNRFSPKSPDKAHLNLHINSLELGDSAVYFCASSQIEGHVNTEAFFGQGTRLTVV.

This clonotype was observed a few times. The chain couples TRBV2 to TRBJ2-1; D is unclear. Trimming removed 6 bases at V and 0 bases at J, with 12 bases between. The CDR3 has 15 amino acids. CDR1 is SNHLY and CDR2 is FYNNEI in the germline V gene. The CDR3 DNA follows: TGTGCCAGCAGCGCCTACGTGAGCTCCTACAATGAGCAGTTCTTC. Amino acids: CASSAYVSSYNEQFF.

The V call is TRBV6-5, the J call TRBJ1-1; D unresolved. Per germline, CDR1 MNHEY and CDR2 SVGAGI. This CDR3 contains 14 residues. The V and J ends lost 7 bases and 5 bases respectively, with 17 bases between them. The CDR3 coding sequence is TGTGCCAGCACCTACCAAGGGCCGGGGACTGAAGCTTTCTTT. Its protein product is CASTYQGPGTEAFF.

The V and J genes are TRBV6-1 and TRBJ1-5; 7 bases map to TRBD1. Per the germline V gene, CDR1 is MNHNS and CDR2 is SASEGT. Unmatched junction bases numbered 10, after V lost 2 bases and J lost 0 bases. CDR3 size: 18 residues. The CDR3 DNA follows: TGTGCCAGCAGTGAAAGGGACAGCTATTACGATAGCAATCAGCCCCAGCATTTT. Encoded protein: CASSERDSYYDSNQPQHF.

This clonotype was observed many times. The chain is built from TRBV7-8 and TRBJ2-7; D might be TRBD2 (6 bases). The V gene lost 4 bases and the J gene lost 4 bases, with 11 bases spanning the gap. CDR1 and CDR2 from the germline V gene are SGHVS and FQNEAQ. CDR3 length: 13 amino acids. DNA for the CDR3: TGTGCCAGCAGCTACGGGGGTTTGTACGAGCAGTACTTC. Translation: CASSYGGLYEQYF.

The J gene is TRBJ2-7, the V gene TRBV27; 8 bases map to TRBD2. V lost 6 bases and J lost 0; bases outside the gene matches: 4. CDR3 length equals 14 residues. CDR1 is MNHEY and CDR2 is SMNVEV in the germline V gene (reference sequence). The CDR3 loop is CASRAGVSSYEQYF. CDR3 bases: TGTGCCAGCAGAGCGGGGGTGAGCTCCTACGAGCAGTACTTC.

The V and J genes are TRBV28 and TRBJ1-2; 7 bases agree with TRBD1. The CDR3 contains 15 residues. V was clipped by 8 bases and J by 4 bases; unmatched bases: 13. Germline-derived CDR1 and CDR2 are MDHEN and SYDVKM. The CDR3 nucleotides are TGTGCCAGCGTGGGGACAGCCCTAGCCCGCTATGGCTACACCTTC. It is translated as CASVGTALARYGYTF.

The sample holds a few counts of this clonotype. V and J are TRBV7-2 and TRBJ1-1; the match to TRBD1 covers 7 bases. J gave up 10 bases and V 5 bases, and 4 bases lay outside the gene matches. Per germline, CDR1 SGHTA and CDR2 FQGNSA. This CDR3 spans 11 amino acids. DNA of the CDR3: TGTGCCAGCAGCCGACAGGGTGGAGCTTTCTTT. Protein: CASSRQGGAFF.

The sample holds a few counts of this clonotype. The chain joins TRBV14 to TRBJ1-2; a possible D gene is TRBD1 (6 bases). V was clipped by 5 bases and J by 6 bases, with 16 bases between them. The germline V gene has CDR1 SGHDN and CDR2 FVKESK. CDR3 length equals 14 residues. In DNA form, the CDR3 reads TGTGCCAGCAGCTACCAGGGCAGGGACAATGGCTACACCTTC. This codes for CASSYQGRDNGYTF.

The chain has TRBV10-3 and TRBJ2-3; D gene unclear. Between the trimmed V and J ends, which lost 9 bases and 4 bases, there was a span of 20 bases. This CDR3 has 15 residues. Germline V lookup: CDR1 ENHRY, CDR2 SYGVKD. CDR3: CAIPAFDPRADTQYF. CDR3 sequence (DNA): TGTGCCATTCCCGCGTTCGATCCCCGGGCAGATACGCAGTATTTT.

The table lists this clonotype with many counts. The chain recombines TRBV7-2 with TRBJ1-5; possible D gene TRBD1, 6 bases. V was shortened by 2 bases and J by 0 bases, with 8 bases between the two germline ends. The CDR3 covers 15 residues. In germline, CDR1 is SGHTA, CDR2 FQGNSA. This CDR3 reads CASSLWTDSNQPQHF. As DNA, the CDR3 is TGTGCCAGCAGCTTATGGACAGATAGCAATCAGCCCCAGCATTTT.

This clonotype was observed a few times. The rearrangement links TRBV5-6 to TRBJ2-1; TRBD1 aligns across 8 bases. The CDR3 consists of 15 residues. J gave up 7 bases and V 5 bases, and 11 bases lay outside the gene matches. Germline-derived CDR1 and CDR2 are SGHDT and YYEEEE. DNA of the CDR3: TGTGCCAGCAGGGGCCGGGACAGGTTATGGAATGAGCAGTTCTTC. The encoded protein is CASRGRDRLWNEQFF.